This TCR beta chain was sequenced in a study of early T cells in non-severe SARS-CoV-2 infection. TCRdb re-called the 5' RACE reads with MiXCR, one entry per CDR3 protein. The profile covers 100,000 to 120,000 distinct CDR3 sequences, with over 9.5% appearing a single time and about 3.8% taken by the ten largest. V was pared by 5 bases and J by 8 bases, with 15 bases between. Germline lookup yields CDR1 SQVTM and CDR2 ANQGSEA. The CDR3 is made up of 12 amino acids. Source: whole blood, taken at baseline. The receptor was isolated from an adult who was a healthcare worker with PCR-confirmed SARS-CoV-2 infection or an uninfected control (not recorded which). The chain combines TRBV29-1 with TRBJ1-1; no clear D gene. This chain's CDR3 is CSVPSRAAEAFF. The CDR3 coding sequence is TGCAGCGTTCCGTCTAGAGCCGCAGAAGCTTTCTTT.